The entry below gives a single TCR beta chain sequence along with its context. This sample is drawn from a study of cytomegalovirus exposure and HLA in healthy donors. PCR involved 60 Vbeta and 13 Jbeta primers. Method: immunoSEQ multiplex PCR; TCRdb's copy keeps in-frame clones and lacks some. Of some 180,000 clones in the sample, less than 90% were seen once. The CDR3 runs 13 residues. Trimming removed 4 bases from V and 3 bases from J; junction bases left unmatched: 2. Germline CDR1 reads SNHLY; CDR2 reads FYNNEI. Sample: PBMCs. The chain combines TRBV2 with TRBJ1-1; 7 nucleotides agree with TRBD1. The TCR sequence derives from a girl aged 10 to 17 in good health and CMV-seropositive. Here the CDR3 DNA reads TGTGCCAGCAGTGGACAGGGTGACACTGAAGCTTTCTTT. Amino acid sequence: CASSGQGDTEAFF.